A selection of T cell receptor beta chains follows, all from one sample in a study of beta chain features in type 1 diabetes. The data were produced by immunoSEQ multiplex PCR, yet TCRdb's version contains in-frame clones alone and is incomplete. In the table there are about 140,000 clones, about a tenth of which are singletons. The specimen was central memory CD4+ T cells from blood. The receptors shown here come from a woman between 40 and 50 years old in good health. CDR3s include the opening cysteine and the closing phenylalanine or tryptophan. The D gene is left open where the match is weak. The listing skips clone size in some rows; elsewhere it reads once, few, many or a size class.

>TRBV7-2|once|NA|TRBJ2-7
CASSGRSYEQYF
TGTGCCAGCAGCGGGCGATCGTACGAGCAGTACTTC
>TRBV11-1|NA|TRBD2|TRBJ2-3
CASSSNLAGSHYF
TGTGCCAGCAGCTCAAATCTAGCGGGGAGCCATTATTTT
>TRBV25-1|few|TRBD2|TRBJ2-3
CASTISGGGALNTQYF
TGTGCCAGCACTATTTCCGGCGGGGGGGCTTTAAATACGCAGTATTTT
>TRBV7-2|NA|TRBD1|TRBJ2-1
CASSPGTGWINEQFF
TGTGCCAGCAGCCCCGGGACAGGGTGGATCAATGAGCAGTTCTTC
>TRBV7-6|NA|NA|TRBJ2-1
CASSLARHVNEQFF
TGTGCCAGCAGCTTAGCGCGACATGTCAATGAGCAGTTCTTC
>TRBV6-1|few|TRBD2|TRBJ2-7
CASTSGGAPYEQYF
TGTGCCAGCACCAGCGGGGGAGCGCCCTACGAGCAGTACTTC
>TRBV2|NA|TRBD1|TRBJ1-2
CASSEQGADYGYTF
TGTGCCAGCAGTGAACAGGGGGCGGACTATGGCTACACCTTC
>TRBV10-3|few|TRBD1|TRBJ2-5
CAISEGTDQETQYF
TGTGCCATCAGTGAGGGGACAGACCAAGAGACCCAGTACTTC
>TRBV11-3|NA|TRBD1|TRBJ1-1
CASSLEGAEAFF
TGTGCCAGCAGCCTCGAGGGGGCGGAAGCTTTCTTT
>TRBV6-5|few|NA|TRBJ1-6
CASSYSALNSPLHF
TGTGCCAGCAGTTACTCAGCCCTCAATTCACCCCTCCACTTT
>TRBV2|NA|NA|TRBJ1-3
CASRKADRFSGNTIYF
TGTGCCAGCAGAAAAGCGGACAGATTCTCTGGAAACACCATATATTTT